The 22 T cell receptor beta chains in this list originate from one sample, sequenced in a study of T cell changes during pregnancy in multiple sclerosis. Some clones are missing from TCRdb's copy, which holds only in-frame ones; the method was immunoSEQ multiplex PCR. The table lists 80,000 to 100,000 clones, over 85% of them singletons, with 0.99% in the top ten. Here the sequenced sample was peripheral blood, taken after pregnancy. These receptors were taken from a female donor with multiple sclerosis, enrolled in a pregnancy study.

This chain joins TRBV7-2 and TRBJ1-4, with a weak D call TRBD1 (6 bases). There are 16 residues in the CDR3. With 0 bases removed from V and 8 bases from J, the gap between germline ends came to 16 bases. The V gene's germline CDR1 is SGHTA and CDR2 FQGNSA. The CDR3 spells CASSLAQGIFQEKLFF. CDR3 nucleotide sequence: TGTGCCAGCAGCTTAGCGCAGGGGATCTTTCAGGAAAAACTGTTTTTT.

The chain carries TRBV30 and TRBJ1-2, with D perhaps TRBD1 (5 bases). The germline V and J ends were trimmed by 4 bases and 7 bases, with 19 bases remaining between them. The germline gives CDR1 GTSNPN, CDR2 SVGIG (reference sequence). The CDR3 length is 14 residues. In DNA form, the CDR3 reads TGTGCCTGGACCCGACCCGGGGGTTCGGTTGGCTACACCTTC. It encodes CAWTRPGGSVGYTF.

A few counts support this clone. The chain has TRBV19 and TRBJ2-7; 7 bases are a match to TRBD1. From germline, CDR1 is LNHDA and CDR2 SQIVND (reference sequence). V was clipped by 3 bases and J by 0 bases; unmatched bases: 5. The CDR3 is made up of 15 amino acids. DNA of the CDR3: TGTGCCAGTAGTATGCGGACAGGAGGCTCCTACGAGCAGTACTTC. It is translated as CASSMRTGGSYEQYF.

The V call is TRBV10-3, the J call TRBJ1-3, with TRBD1 identical over 8 bases. The CDR3 is 17 amino acids. The ends lost 3 bases at V and 2 bases at J; junction bases unmatched: 9. Germline CDR1 ENHRY, CDR2 SYGVKD. This CDR3 is CAISDPDRGSPGNTIYF. CDR3 DNA: TGTGCCATCAGTGACCCCGACAGGGGCAGCCCTGGAAACACCATATATTTT.

V usage is TRBV5-1 and J usage is TRBJ1-1; D may be TRBD1 (5 bases). Germline CDR1 SGHRS, CDR2 YFSETQ. The V gene lost 0 bases and the J gene lost 6 bases, with 12 bases spanning the gap. The CDR3 consists of 14 residues. The CDR3 DNA sequence: TGCGCCAGCAGCTTGGAACGGGGGACCCCTGAAGCTTTCTTT. It encodes CASSLERGTPEAFF.

The chain is built from TRBV2 and TRBJ1-2, with a weak D call TRBD1 (5 bases). The CDR3 spans 14 residues. Germline V gene sequence: CDR1 SNHLY, CDR2 FYNNEI. The V end was cut by 2 bases, the J end by 2 bases, with 9 bases between. The CDR3 coding sequence is TGTGCCAGCAGTGAAAGGGCAGGGAACTATGGCTACACCTTC. This encodes CASSERAGNYGYTF.

The chain combines TRBV19 with TRBJ2-4; 7 bases agree with TRBD1. V gave up 2 bases and J gave up 8 bases; unmatched junction bases: 9. The CDR3 loop spans 15 amino acids. Looked up from germline, CDR1 is LNHDA and CDR2 is SQIVND (reference sequence). CDR3 protein: CASSIRRQGRDIQYF. Here the CDR3 DNA reads TGTGCCAGTAGTATAAGGAGACAGGGCCGTGACATTCAGTACTTC.

This chain links TRBV5-1 with TRBJ1-5; 8 bases align to TRBD1. With 4 bases clipped from V and 7 bases from J, the junction kept 19 bases outside the gene matches. The CDR3 consists of 18 residues. Germline CDR1 and CDR2: SGHRS and YFSETQ. The CDR3 loop is CASSPRCPGQGSRQPQHF. In DNA form, the CDR3 reads TGCGCCAGCAGCCCCAGGTGCCCAGGACAGGGATCAAGGCAGCCCCAGCATTTT.

There are a few counts of this clone. V gene TRBV29-1 combines with J gene TRBJ1-1; D remains ambiguous. The CDR3 spans 14 residues. Germline lookup yields CDR1 SQVTM and CDR2 ANQGSEA. V was clipped by 4 bases and J by 0 bases, with 12 bases between them. The CDR3 coding sequence is TGCAGCGTTGTATCGGGGAAGGTGAACACTGAAGCTTTCTTT. As protein: CSVVSGKVNTEAFF.

The chain's CDR3 is CASSMRGLAGESGTDTQYF. The CDR3 DNA reads as TGTGCCAGTAGTATGAGGGGACTAGCGGGAGAATCGGGCACAGATACGCAGTATTTT. This chain joins TRBV19 and TRBJ2-3, with TRBD2 matching over 14 bases. CDR1 is LNHDA and CDR2 is SQIVND in the germline V gene (reference sequence). The junction had 9 bases not matched to a gene; V was cut back by 3 bases and J by 1 base. The CDR3 length is 19 residues.

The chain is built from TRBV27 and TRBJ1-2, with 8 bases aligning to TRBD1. Germline loops: CDR1 MNHEY, CDR2 SMNVEV (reference sequence). The CDR3 has 14 amino acids. The ends lost 9 bases at V and 4 bases at J; junction bases unmatched: 10. The CDR3 DNA sequence: TGTGCCAGTAGAGGACAGGGAACTACCTATGGCTACACCTTC. It codes for CASRGQGTTYGYTF.

The chain uses TRBV7-9 and TRBJ1-5; 8 nucleotides line up with TRBD1. J lost 2 bases, V lost 4 bases, and 4 bases had no gene match. CDR3 length: 15 amino acids. Germline V gene sequence: CDR1 SEHNR, CDR2 FQNEAQ (reference sequence). CDR3 coding DNA: TGTGCCAGCAGCTCCGACAGGGGAGGCAATCAGCCCCAGCATTTT. It specifies CASSSDRGGNQPQHF.

The V gene is TRBV19, the J gene TRBJ2-7; 7 positions agree with TRBD2. The CDR3 has 14 amino acids. CDR1 is LNHDA and CDR2 is SQIVND in the germline V gene (reference sequence). With 5 bases clipped from V and 4 bases from J, the junction kept 8 bases outside the gene matches. CDR3 loop: CASSPPGLTYEQYF. CDR3 coding DNA: TGTGCCAGTAGTCCACCGGGACTAACATACGAGCAGTACTTC. Based on the CDR3 plus reference TRBV19 and TRBJ2-7, the full variable domain is DGGITQSPKYLFRKEGQNVTLSCEQNLNHDAMYWYRQDPGQGLRLIYYSQIVNDFQKGDIAEGYSVSREKKESFPLTVTSAQKNPTAFYLCASSPPGLTYEQYFGPGTRLTVT.

The sample holds a few counts of this clone. This chain uses TRBV11-2 with TRBJ2-3; 7 bases are a match to TRBD2. The ends lost 1 base at V and 5 bases at J; junction bases unmatched: 6. The CDR3 covers 15 residues. Germline CDR1 is SGHAT and CDR2 is FQNNGV. The DNA for the CDR3 is TGTGCCAGCAGCTTAGCAACTAGCGTTGGAGATACGCAGTATTTT. Translated: CASSLATSVGDTQYF.

This chain joins TRBV2 and TRBJ1-2; 8 positions match TRBD1. The CDR3 length is 13 residues. Unmatched junction bases numbered 7, after V lost 7 bases and J lost 6 bases. CDR1 and CDR2 from the germline V gene are SNHLY and FYNNEI. The CDR3 protein is CASKGRGRHGYTF. The DNA of the CDR3 is TGTGCCAGCAAGGGCAGGGGGCGACATGGCTACACCTTC.

The chain has TRBV11-2 and TRBJ1-4; D unclear. CDR1 is SGHAT and CDR2 is FQNNGV in the germline V gene. Trimming cost V 0 bases and J 8 bases, with 4 bases left between them. The CDR3 covers 12 residues. CDR3 DNA sequence: TGTGCCAGCAGCTTAGATACAGAAAAACTGTTTTTT. It is translated as CASSLDTEKLFF.

The genes are TRBV6-1 and TRBJ2-1; 13 bases are shared with TRBD2. Germline V gene lookup returns CDR1 MNHNS and CDR2 SASEGT. The trim removed 4 bases at V and 9 bases at J, leaving 9 bases unmatched. CDR3 length equals 16 residues. The CDR3 spells CASSGLAGGPSREQFF. The CDR3 DNA sequence: TGTGCCAGCAGTGGACTAGCGGGAGGCCCTTCACGTGAGCAGTTCTTC.

The chain carries TRBV2 and TRBJ2-2; TRBD1 matches at 9 bases. The trim removed 4 bases at V and 6 bases at J, leaving 6 bases unmatched. CDR1 and CDR2 from the germline V gene are SNHLY and FYNNEI. The CDR3 length is 15 residues. This CDR3 is CASSGTGEIAGELFF. The CDR3 DNA sequence: TGTGCCAGCAGTGGGACAGGGGAAATTGCCGGGGAGCTGTTTTTT.

This clone showed up just once. V is TRBV20-1 and J is TRBJ2-7; TRBD2 is a possible D gene (5 bases). The CDR3 spans 10 residues. Germline-derived CDR1 and CDR2 are DFQATT and SNEGSKA (reference sequence). V was cut by 3 bases and J by 11 bases, with 11 bases left in between. CDR3 amino acids: CSARGKAEYF. CDR3 DNA: TGCAGTGCTAGGGGGAAAGCGGAGTACTTC.

V gene TRBV7-8 combines with J gene TRBJ2-5; possibly TRBD2 for D (5 bases). V lost 1 base and J lost 1, with 10 bases in between. CDR3 length equals 15 residues. CDR1 and CDR2 from the germline V gene are SGHVS and FQNEAQ. This CDR3 reads CASSLDQRTQETQYF. In nucleotides, the CDR3 is TGTGCCAGCAGCTTAGATCAGCGGACCCAAGAGACCCAGTACTTC. Filled out from reference TRBV7-8 and TRBJ2-5, the complete variable domain reads GAGVSQSPRYKVAKRGQDVALRCDPISGHVSLFWYQQALGQGPEFLTYFQNEAQLDKSGLPSDRFFAERPEGSVSTLKIQRTQQEDSAVYLCASSLDQRTQETQYFGPGTRLLVL.

The rearrangement joins TRBV5-1 to TRBJ2-1; TRBD2 agrees at 11 bases. The CDR3 sequence is 16 residues long. Per germline, CDR1 SGHRS and CDR2 YFSETQ. V gave up 4 bases and J gave up 6 bases; unmatched junction bases: 9. CDR3 loop: CASSPPTSGDFNEQFF. The CDR3 nucleotides read TGCGCCAGCAGCCCCCCGACTAGCGGGGATTTCAATGAGCAGTTCTTC.

The J gene is TRBJ2-5, the V gene TRBV2; no definite D call. Trimming took 2 bases from V and 2 from J, leaving 12 bases between them. CDR1 and CDR2 from the germline V gene are SNHLY and FYNNEI. This CDR3 is 15 amino acids long. The chain's CDR3 is CASSESPGSQETQYF. The DNA for the CDR3 is TGTGCCAGCAGTGAAAGTCCCGGGTCTCAAGAGACCCAGTACTTC.